This TCR beta chain originates from a study of identical twins. Study results and caveats: Insertions were fewer in abundant cord blood beta clonotypes, whereas memory repertoires showed none of this pattern.

As regards this clonotype: Its antigen is not known. Being one base from a much bigger clone, this may be a read error.

TCRdb re-analysed the 5' RACE reads in MiXCR, keeping a single row per CDR3 protein. The table has around 1.7 million distinct CDR3 sequences, around 33% seen once. Looked up from germline, CDR1 is SGDLS and CDR2 is YYNGEE. The CDR3 loop spans 16 amino acids. The chain links TRBV9 to TRBJ2-1, with TRBD2 identical over 11 bases. The J call may be wrong; the DNA end is better matched by TRBJ2-7. Specimen: cord blood. The source of this sequence is a newborn girl in good health. DNA of the CDR3: TGTGCCAGCAGCGTAGCACTAGCGGGAGCCTACAATGAGCAGTACTTC. It encodes CASSVALAGAYNEQYF.